The following is a T cell receptor beta chain sequence with its context. This sample was taken from a study of cytomegalovirus exposure and HLA in healthy donors. Primers: 60 Vbeta forward and 13 Jbeta reverse. The table came from immunoSEQ multiplex PCR; TCRdb's copy has only in-frame clones and leaves some out. Across about 48,000 clones, the top ten clones capture around 5.6% of the sample. The length of the CDR3 is 16 residues. Deletions cut 4 bases from V and 2 bases from J, with 16 bases between. CDR1 is LGHNA, CDR2 YSLEER, per germline. V and J are TRBV4-3 and TRBJ2-3, with D maybe TRBD1 (5 bases). The sample was PBMCs. This TCR came from a male donor in good health and CMV-seropositive. The CDR3 region has the DNA TGCGCCAGCAGCCCATGGGGTAGTGGGGCCACAGATACGCAGTATTTT. Protein product: CASSPWGSGATDTQYF.